The 26 T cell receptor beta chains below were found in one sample sequenced in a study of cytomegalovirus exposure and HLA in healthy donors (dated by TCRdb to about 2017). Library method: the immunoSEQ multiplex PCR assay. For the multiplex PCR, a mixture combining 60 forward primers for TCR Vbeta segments and 13 reverse primers for TCR Jbeta segments was used. The table comes from immuneACCESS by way of TCRdb, which keeps in-frame sequences with V and J called. Part of the clones is missing from these tables; in studies checked, under half for an unresolved V gene and the rest for unknown reasons. The sample records some 150,000 clones, around 88% of which are singletons. The top ten constitute more than 0.7% of the sample. The sequenced sample was PBMCs. The receptors originated from a woman aged 25 to 39 in good health and CMV-seronegative.

V gene TRBV28 combines with J gene TRBJ2-7, with D tentatively TRBD1 (6 bases). Germline CDR1 and CDR2: MDHEN and SYDVKM. Trimming shortened V by 5 bases and J by 6 bases, and 11 bases separated the two germline ends. The CDR3 has 12 amino acids. CDR3 in DNA: TGTGCCAGCAGTCCACAGGGTTCCGAGCAGTACTTC. This sequence encodes CASSPQGSEQYF.

V usage is TRBV18 and J usage is TRBJ2-3, with a possible D match to TRBD1 (6 bases). Germline V gene lookup returns CDR1 KGHSH and CDR2 LQKENI. This CDR3 has 12 residues. V lost 5 bases, J lost 4 bases, and 7 bases lay in between. The CDR3: CASSDRSDTQYF. The CDR3 nucleotides read TGTGCCAGCTCAGACAGGTCAGATACGCAGTATTTT.

J is TRBJ2-3 and V is TRBV10-1; D unclear. Germline V lookup: CDR1 WNHNN, CDR2 SYGVQD (reference sequence). V lost 2 bases and J 9 bases, leaving 6 bases between the germline ends. The CDR3 runs to 11 residues. The CDR3 DNA reads as TGCGCCAGCAGTGAGGCACGGACGCAGTATTTT. Encoded protein: CASSEARTQYF.

The chain recombines TRBV6-5 with TRBJ1-1; a possible D gene is TRBD1 (5 bases). The CDR3 length is 14 residues. V lost 6 bases, J lost 4 bases, and 15 bases lay in between. CDR1 and CDR2 (germline): MNHEY, SVGAGI. Here the CDR3 reads CASRAPRGGTEAFF. The CDR3 DNA sequence: TGTGCCAGCAGAGCACCACGGGGGGGCACTGAAGCTTTCTTT.

This chain joins TRBV27 and TRBJ1-5; 7 bases are shared with TRBD1. Germline V gives CDR1 MNHEY, CDR2 SMNVEV (reference sequence). The junction had 11 bases not matched to a gene; V was cut back by 7 bases and J by 2 bases. The CDR3 length is 16 residues. The CDR3 DNA sequence: TGTGCCAGCACCTCCTTGGTAGGGGGCGGCAATCAGCCCCAGCATTTT. Translating it yields CASTSLVGGGNQPQHF.

The rearrangement joins TRBV6-1 to TRBJ2-7; 7 bases are shared with TRBD1. The ends lost 3 bases at V and 3 bases at J; junction bases unmatched: 14. Germline V CDR1 and CDR2: MNHNS, SASEGT. The CDR3 consists of 17 residues. CDR3: CASSESGVWDSYYEQYF. The CDR3 DNA follows: TGTGCCAGCAGTGAGTCGGGCGTCTGGGACAGCTACTACGAGCAGTACTTC.

The chain employs TRBV21-1 and TRBJ2-2; the table's D call TRBD2 went unverified against the DNA. TRBV21-1 is assigned pseudogene status. The CDR3 is 15 amino acids. The chain's CDR3 is CAFILGPSGTGELFF. CDR3 DNA: TGTGCCTTCATACTAGGACCGTCGGGCACCGGGGAGCTGTTTTTT.

This sequence joins TRBV29-1 and TRBJ2-7, with 9 bases identical to TRBD1. With V trimmed by 5 bases and J by 3 bases, 8 bases remained unmatched. The CDR3 has 14 amino acids. Germline V gene data show CDR1 as SQVTM and CDR2 as ANQGSEA. CDR3 nucleotide sequence: TGCAGCGTTACCGGGACAGGGCTCCTCTACGAGCAGTACTTC. Amino acids: CSVTGTGLLYEQYF.

The chain carries TRBV4-1 and TRBJ2-4; D possibly uses TRBD1 or TRBD2 (6 bases each). V shed 5 bases and J shed 0 bases, with 20 bases lying between them. Germline V lookup: CDR1 MGHRA, CDR2 YSYEKL. This CDR3 spans 18 amino acids. This CDR3 reads CASSEAGRTVLAKNIQYF. For the CDR3, the DNA is TGCGCCAGCAGCGAAGCGGGCCGGACAGTCCTAGCCAAAAACATTCAGTACTTC.

The genes are TRBV19 and TRBJ1-2; 11 bases line up with TRBD1. The V and J ends lost 3 bases and 8 bases, in that order; junction bases with no gene match: 8. The CDR3 contains 15 residues. Per the germline V gene, CDR1 is LNHDA and CDR2 is SQIVND (reference sequence). CDR3 sequence reads: CASSILGQGELGYTF. CDR3 DNA: TGTGCCAGTAGTATTTTGGGACAGGGGGAGTTGGGCTACACCTTC.

The V call is TRBV30, the J call TRBJ1-4, with D possibly being TRBD1 (5 bases). The germline V gene encodes CDR1 GTSNPN and CDR2 SVGIG (reference sequence). Deletions cut 3 bases from V and 0 bases from J, with 8 bases between. This CDR3 has 14 amino acids. The CDR3: CAWRGGPTNEKLFF. DNA for the CDR3: TGTGCCTGGAGGGGGGGACCAACTAATGAAAAACTGTTTTTT. Filled out from reference TRBV30 and TRBJ1-4, the complete variable domain reads SQTIHQWPATLVQPVGSPLSLECTVEGTSNPNLYWYRQAAGRGLQLLFYSVGIGQISSEVPQNLSASRPQDRQFILSSKKLLLSDSGFYLCAWRGGPTNEKLFFGSGTQLSVL.

The gene calls are TRBV4-1 and TRBJ2-1, with 10 positions matching TRBD2. The CDR3 runs 15 residues. Germline values: CDR1 MGHRA, CDR2 YSYEKL. The J segment lost 0 bases and the V segment lost 7 bases, leaving 3 bases of the junction unmatched. Here the CDR3 reads CASNPSGSSYNEQFF. The CDR3, as DNA: TGCGCCAGCAACCCTAGCGGGAGCTCCTACAATGAGCAGTTCTTC.

The chain employs TRBV30 and TRBJ2-5; 14 bases fit TRBD2. This CDR3 contains 14 residues. Germline V gene data show CDR1 as GTSNPN and CDR2 as SVGIG (reference sequence). V lost 0 bases to trimming and J lost 11 bases; unmatched junction nucleotides: 5. The chain's CDR3 is CAWSVKGLAGEQYF. The CDR3 nucleotides are TGTGCCTGGAGTGTAAAGGGACTAGCGGGAGAGCAGTACTTC.

The chain couples TRBV18 to TRBJ2-1, with TRBD1 matching over 7 bases. Trimming cost V 4 bases and J 0 bases; bases outside gene matches: 6. The CDR3 covers 16 residues. CDR1 is KGHSH, CDR2 LQKENI, per germline. This CDR3 is CASSREGGSSYNEQFF. DNA for the CDR3: TGTGCCAGCTCACGCGAAGGGGGCAGCTCCTACAATGAGCAGTTCTTC.

The chain joins TRBV5-1 to TRBJ2-7; 9 bases line up with TRBD2. CDR1 and CDR2 (germline): SGHRS, YFSETQ. The CDR3 contains 16 residues. V dropped 0 bases and J dropped 5; count of bases not matched to a gene: 9. In DNA form, the CDR3 reads TGCGCCAGCAGCTTGGGCACCGGGACTAGCTTCCACGAGCAGTACTTC. It encodes CASSLGTGTSFHEQYF.

In this sample, this clone turned up once. The CDR3 DNA follows: TGCGCCAGCAGCTTGAGGAGCGAGCAGTACTTC. Protein product: CASSLRSEQYF. V gene TRBV5-1 combines with J gene TRBJ2-7, with unresolved D. The CDR3 runs to 11 residues. Trimming pared 1 base from V and 6 bases from J, leaving 5 bases between. Per the germline V gene, CDR1 is SGHRS and CDR2 is YFSETQ.

The chain has TRBV19 and TRBJ1-2; a weak D match, TRBD1 (5 bases). Germline CDR1 and CDR2: LNHDA and SQIVND (reference sequence). The CDR3 spans 14 residues. Trimming stripped 4 bases from V and 8 bases from J, with 17 bases between. CDR3 loop: CASSTPLTVSGYTF. DNA of the CDR3: TGTGCCAGTAGTACCCCCCTGACAGTATCCGGCTACACCTTC.

This chain connects TRBV28 to TRBJ1-1, with 7 bases identical to TRBD1. Trimming removed 6 bases from V and 0 bases from J; junction bases left unmatched: 7. Germline V gives CDR1 MDHEN, CDR2 SYDVKM. CDR3 length: 15 residues. The CDR3 sequence: CASSVRRGLNTEAFF. The CDR3 DNA follows: TGTGCCAGCAGCGTGCGGAGGGGGCTGAACACTGAAGCTTTCTTT.

V usage is TRBV7-2 and J usage is TRBJ2-5; 7 nucleotides match TRBD2. V trimming: 3 bases; J trimming: 3 bases; junction bases outside the gene matches: 7. This CDR3 contains 15 residues. CDR1 SGHTA and CDR2 FQGNSA come from the germline V gene. The CDR3 sequence: CASSFRGGEEETQYF. The DNA for the CDR3 is TGTGCCAGCAGCTTCCGGGGAGGGGAGGAAGAGACCCAGTACTTC.

The rearrangement joins TRBV4-3 to TRBJ1-2; the match to TRBD1 covers 7 bases. Trimming took 1 base from V and 4 from J; bases not matched to a gene: 15. This CDR3 is built from 18 residues. Germline V lookup: CDR1 LGHNA, CDR2 YSLEER. The CDR3 loop reads CASSQVGGGFGLTYGYTF. The CDR3 DNA follows: TGCGCCAGCAGCCAAGTAGGGGGCGGTTTCGGACTGACCTATGGCTACACCTTC.

The rearrangement joins TRBV6-1 to TRBJ2-7; TRBD2 agrees at 7 bases. V lost 6 bases and J lost 2; bases outside the gene matches: 10. Germline V lookup: CDR1 MNHNS, CDR2 SASEGT. CDR3 length equals 15 residues. CDR3 amino acids: CASRGRATTTYEQYF. CDR3 coding DNA: TGTGCCAGCAGAGGGAGGGCCACCACTACCTACGAGCAGTACTTC.

The chain combines TRBV27 with TRBJ1-2; 10 bases are a match to TRBD1. The CDR3 is made up of 15 amino acids. V shed 5 bases and J 4 bases; nucleotides not matched to a gene: 7. Germline V CDR1 and CDR2: MNHEY, SMNVEV (reference sequence). CDR3 nucleotide sequence: TGTGCCAGCAGTCCGACAGGGGGCGCGGGCTATGGCTACACCTTC. Translating gives CASSPTGGAGYGYTF.

The chain recombines TRBV7-3 with TRBJ2-1, with 8 bases fitting TRBD2. Trimming took 4 bases from V and 10 from J; bases not matched to a gene: 9. Germline lookup yields CDR1 SGHTA and CDR2 FQGTGA. The CDR3 has 14 amino acids. CDR3 bases: TGTGCCAGCAGCTCCGGACTAGCACAGCGGGAGCAGTTCTTC. Its translation is CASSSGLAQREQFF.

The rearrangement uses TRBV30 and TRBJ2-5; 9 nucleotides line up with TRBD1. The length of the CDR3 is 14 residues. V lost 2 bases and J lost 11; bases outside the gene matches: 12. Germline CDR1 GTSNPN, CDR2 SVGIG (reference sequence). The CDR3 is CAWSHGTGKDEQYF. The DNA of the CDR3 is TGTGCCTGGAGTCACGGGACAGGGAAGGATGAGCAGTACTTC.

This chain joins TRBV4-1 and TRBJ2-2, with TRBD2 as a possible D gene (5 bases). Germline loops: CDR1 MGHRA, CDR2 YSYEKL. Trimming stripped 0 bases from V and 4 bases from J, with 12 bases between. This CDR3 spans 16 amino acids. The DNA of the CDR3 is TGCGCCAGCAGCCAAGAATTGGGTCGGGGCACCGGGGAGCTGTTTTTT. It encodes CASSQELGRGTGELFF.

The chain employs TRBV7-9 and TRBJ1-2; D is ambiguous. This CDR3 is built from 13 residues. The germline V gene encodes CDR1 SEHNR and CDR2 FQNEAQ (reference sequence). With 1 base removed from V and 7 bases from J, the gap between germline ends came to 10 bases. CDR3: CASSLDPRFGYTF. The CDR3 DNA sequence: TGTGCCAGCAGCTTAGACCCCAGGTTTGGCTACACCTTC.